Each of the 19 T cell receptor beta chains below was sequenced from the same sample in a study of shared clonotypes between healthy human individuals. Sequencing was performed with immunoSEQ multiplex PCR; in TCRdb, only in-frame clones are kept and a portion is missing. The sample includes 2 million to 2.5 million clones, almost 96% of them seen just once. The sample consisted of naive CD4+ T cells sorted from blood. Subset in this sample: CD45RA+ positively selected. The receptors were gathered from a man aged 18 to 29 in good health.

The chain has TRBV6-1 and TRBJ2-1, with a weak D call TRBD2 (5 bases). Germline CDR1 reads MNHNS; CDR2 reads SASEGT. The V end was cut by 6 bases, the J end by 1 base, with 10 bases between. CDR3 length: 14 amino acids. CDR3 in DNA: TGTGCCAGCAGAGTCCGGGGATCCTACAATGAGCAGTTCTTC. It specifies CASRVRGSYNEQFF.

The chain is built from TRBV7-9 and TRBJ2-1; a possible D gene is TRBD1 (6 bases). Germline CDR1 reads SEHNR; CDR2 reads FQNEAQ (reference sequence). This CDR3 has 16 residues. V was clipped by 5 bases and J by 3 bases, with 17 bases between them. CDR3 nucleotide sequence: TGTGCCAGCAGCCTCCACCGGACAGAACTCTACAATGAGCAGTTCTTC. It yields the protein CASSLHRTELYNEQFF.

About this clone itself: The identical CDR3 is also encoded by other nucleotide sequences in the sample. The genes are TRBV7-9 and TRBJ2-5; D call uncertain. The CDR3 totals 14 residues. The V and J ends lost 1 base and 1 base respectively, with 7 bases between them. The V gene's germline CDR1 is SEHNR and CDR2 FQNEAQ (reference sequence). DNA for the CDR3: TGTGCCAGCAGCTTAGAAGGGTTCCAAGAGACCCAGTACTTC. Translated: CASSLEGFQETQYF.

The CDR3 here is CASSPKTADQPQHF. CDR3 sequence (DNA): TGTGCCAGCAGCCCCAAGACAGCAGATCAGCCCCAGCATTTT. The chain recombines TRBV7-9 with TRBJ1-5, with TRBD1 as a possible D gene (5 bases). Looked up from germline, CDR1 is SEHNR and CDR2 is FQNEAQ (reference sequence). The V end was cut by 5 bases, the J end by 5 bases, with 13 bases between. There are 14 residues in the CDR3. The whole variable domain, filled in from reference TRBV7-9 and TRBJ1-5, reads DTGVSQNPRHKITKRGQNVTFRCDPISEHNRLYWYRQTLGQGPEFLTYFQNEAQLEKSRLLSDRFSAERPKGSFSTLEIQRTEQGDSAMYLCASSPKTADQPQHFGDGTRLSIL.

This chain connects TRBV6-5 to TRBJ2-7; D tentatively fits TRBD1 or TRBD2 (5 bases each). The length of the CDR3 is 12 residues. Per germline, CDR1 MNHEY and CDR2 SVGAGI. V gave up 7 bases and J gave up 4 bases, with 11 bases separating them. The chain's CDR3 is CASTRDEYEQYF. CDR3 coding DNA: TGTGCCAGCACCCGGGACGAGTACGAGCAGTACTTC.

This clone has just one count. This chain uses TRBV5-1 with TRBJ2-3; D perhaps matches TRBD2 (5 bases). The V end was cut by 0 bases, the J end by 4 bases, with 12 bases between. This CDR3 spans 15 amino acids. CDR1 and CDR2 from the germline V gene are SGHRS and YFSETQ. In DNA, the CDR3 is TGCGCCAGCAGCTTGGAGGTGCGGGTATCAGATACGCAGTATTTT. Translated: CASSLEVRVSDTQYF.

To note about this clone: This same CDR3 is encoded by further DNA sequences in the sample. This rearrangement joins TRBV9 to TRBJ1-1; D is ambiguous. The CDR3 has 13 residues. Per the germline V gene, CDR1 is SGDLS and CDR2 is YYNGEE. The V gene lost 0 bases and the J gene lost 1 base, with 4 bases spanning the gap. The CDR3 sequence: CASSVAANTEAFF. The CDR3 DNA is TGTGCCAGCAGCGTAGCTGCGAACACTGAAGCTTTCTTT. The variable domain in full, completed from reference TRBV9 and TRBJ1-1, reads DSGVTQTPKHLITATGQRVTLRCSPRSGDLSVYWYQQSLDQGLQFLIQYYNGEERAKGNILERFSAQQFPDLHSELNLSSLELGDSALYFCASSVAANTEAFFGQGTRLTVV.

The chain couples TRBV5-1 to TRBJ2-7; D is uncertain. This CDR3 has 14 amino acids. Germline assignment: CDR1 SGHRS and CDR2 YFSETQ. Trimming removed 2 bases from V and 2 bases from J, with 11 bases in between. Here the CDR3 reads CASSFGSPTYEQYF. CDR3 nucleotides: TGCGCCAGCAGCTTTGGTTCACCAACCTACGAGCAGTACTTC. The entire variable domain, with the rest obtained from reference TRBV5-1 and TRBJ2-7, is as follows: KAGVTQTPRYLIKTRGQQVTLSCSPISGHRSVSWYQQTPGQGLQFLFEYFSETQRNKGNFPGRFSGRQFSNSRSEMNVSTLELGDSALYLCASSFGSPTYEQYFGPGTRLTVT.

V usage is TRBV28 and J usage is TRBJ1-2; D unresolved. CDR1 and CDR2 from the germline V gene are MDHEN and SYDVKM. The ends were cut back, 6 bases at V and 4 bases at J, with 12 bases in the middle. This CDR3 is built from 13 residues. CDR3 residues: CASSSRRIYGYTF. In DNA, the CDR3 is TGTGCCAGCAGCTCTCGGCGTATCTATGGCTACACCTTC.

This rearrangement joins TRBV6-5 to TRBJ2-7, with 11 nucleotides matching TRBD2. V lost 4 bases, J lost 5 bases, and 4 bases stayed unmatched. Per the germline V gene, CDR1 is MNHEY and CDR2 is SVGAGI. This CDR3 is built from 14 residues. In DNA, the CDR3 is TGTGCCAGCAGTTTGGGACTAGCGGACCACGAGCAGTACTTC. It translates to CASSLGLADHEQYF.

A word on this clone: The sample carries other DNA sequences with the same CDR3. This chain connects TRBV18 to TRBJ2-5; D remains ambiguous. From germline, CDR1 is KGHSH and CDR2 LQKENI. CDR3 size: 11 residues. Deletions cut 6 bases from V and 2 bases from J, with 4 bases between. CDR3 amino acids: CASSRQETQYF. Here the CDR3 DNA reads TGTGCCAGCTCTCGACAAGAGACCCAGTACTTC.

The chain combines TRBV29-1 with TRBJ1-2; D gene uncertain. Germline V gene lookup returns CDR1 SQVTM and CDR2 ANQGSEA. Trimming cost V 1 base and J 2 bases, with 8 bases left between them. CDR3 length: 13 amino acids. For the CDR3, the DNA is TGCAGCGTTGAAGTCGTAGAGAACTATGGCTACACCTTC. This sequence encodes CSVEVVENYGYTF.

The chain uses TRBV7-2 and TRBJ2-1; the match to TRBD2 covers 11 bases. Germline lookup yields CDR1 SGHTA and CDR2 FQGNSA. There are 16 residues in the CDR3. V lost 4 bases to trimming and J lost 9 bases; unmatched junction nucleotides: 11. The CDR3 loop reads CASSSNSGGASVEQFF. The CDR3 DNA sequence: TGTGCCAGCAGCTCAAATAGCGGGGGGGCGAGTGTTGAGCAGTTCTTC.

Notes on this clone: This specimen includes other DNA sequences encoding the same CDR3. The chain employs TRBV10-3 and TRBJ2-7; D may be TRBD1 or TRBD2 (5 bases each). Trimming stripped 8 bases from V and 0 bases from J, with 8 bases between. Germline V gene data show CDR1 as ENHRY and CDR2 as SYGVKD. The CDR3 runs to 12 residues. The CDR3: CAIRGPSYEQYF. DNA for the CDR3: TGTGCCATCCGGGGCCCCTCCTACGAGCAGTACTTC.

The rearrangement joins TRBV6-1 to TRBJ2-7; 8 bases agree with TRBD1. V dropped 9 bases and J dropped 2; count of bases not matched to a gene: 6. CDR3 length: 13 residues. In germline, CDR1 is MNHNS, CDR2 SASEGT. The CDR3 nucleotides are TGTGCCAGTAACGACAGGGGACCCTACGAGCAGTACTTC. The encoded protein is CASNDRGPYEQYF.

The gene calls are TRBV29-1 and TRBJ2-2, with D hard to call. The CDR3 runs to 14 residues. Trimming took off 6 bases at V and 0 bases at J, with 11 bases between the two ends. Looked up from germline, CDR1 is SQVTM and CDR2 is ANQGSEA. The CDR3 nucleotides read TGCAGCGTATCGGGTCCAACGAACACCGGGGAGCTGTTTTTT. Amino acid sequence: CSVSGPTNTGELFF.

A note on this clone: A much larger clone is a single base away; this may be a read error. Distinct nucleotide sequences in the sample also encode this CDR3. The rearrangement links TRBV11-2 to TRBJ1-4; no definite D call. The CDR3 has 12 amino acids. Trimming cost V 0 bases and J 8 bases, with 4 bases left between them. Germline V gives CDR1 SGHAT, CDR2 FQNNGV. CDR3 region: CASSLDGEKLFF. The DNA of the CDR3 is TGTGCCAGCAGCTTAGATGGCGAAAAACTGTTTTTT.

The sample holds one count of this clone. In nucleotides, the CDR3 is TGTGCCAGCAGCTCAGTATGGGCCCAAGAGACCCAGTACTTC. Translating it yields CASSSVWAQETQYF. The chain carries TRBV7-2 and TRBJ2-5; D remains unclear. CDR3 length equals 14 residues. Germline V lookup: CDR1 SGHTA, CDR2 FQGNSA. Deletions cut 4 bases from V and 1 base from J, with 10 bases between.

The rearrangement joins TRBV11-3 to TRBJ1-3; D is unclear. Germline CDR1 SGHNT, CDR2 YENEEA. The CDR3 sequence is 14 residues long. V lost 2 bases and J 3 bases, leaving 8 bases between the germline ends. The CDR3 reads CASSLHGFGNTIYF. Here the CDR3 DNA reads TGTGCCAGCAGCTTACACGGATTTGGAAACACCATATATTTT.